The 5 T cell receptor beta chains below were found in one sample sequenced in a study of beta chain features in type 1 diabetes. Reverse transcribing all isolated RNA meant expressed TCRB transcripts were sequenced. Profiling relied on immunoSEQ multiplex PCR, and the TCRdb table lists in-frame clones only, not all of them. This table holds 900,000 or so clones, 15% to 20% found once. Sequenced sample: naive CD4+ T cells from blood. These TCRs come from a woman aged 18-29 years in good health.

The sample holds a few counts of this clone. The chain couples TRBV28 to TRBJ1-5; D gene ambiguous. CDR3 length: 16 residues. The ends were cut back, 2 bases at V and 5 bases at J, with 16 bases in the middle. Germline V gene lookup returns CDR1 MDHEN and CDR2 SYDVKM. In nucleotides, the CDR3 is TGTGCCAGCAGTTTACTCCCCAGTTGGGGTTATCAGCCCCAGCATTTT. Its translation: CASSLLPSWGYQPQHF.

The chain joins TRBV5-4 to TRBJ2-3; 9 bases fit TRBD2. Germline trimming cut 4 bases from V and 1 base from J; bases unmatched to any gene: 10. The CDR3 has 17 residues. Germline CDR1 reads SGHNT; CDR2 reads YYREEE (reference sequence). DNA of the CDR3: TGTGCCAGCAGCCTGGGGGGCGCGGGAGGGGGCACAGATACGCAGTATTTT. Its translation: CASSLGGAGGGTDTQYF.

This clone was detected only a few times. This chain joins TRBV11-2 and TRBJ1-3; D is ambiguous. CDR1 SGHAT and CDR2 FQNNGV come from the germline V gene. The CDR3 extends over 18 amino acids. The V end lost 1 base, the J end lost 0 bases, and 16 bases lay between the germline ends. The CDR3 nucleotides read TGTGCCAGCAGCTTAGTATCGGCAGGTGTTACCTCTGGAAACACCATATATTTT. Translated, it gives CASSLVSAGVTSGNTIYF.

This chain uses TRBV19 with TRBJ2-7, with D perhaps TRBD1 (5 bases). Per the germline V gene, CDR1 is LNHDA and CDR2 is SQIVND (reference sequence). The V gene lost 7 bases and the J gene lost 2 bases, with 12 bases spanning the gap. CDR3 size: 13 residues. The CDR3 loop reads CASMAGPTYEQYF. The CDR3 nucleotides are TGTGCCAGTATGGCAGGGCCAACCTACGAGCAGTACTTC.

This clone was recorded at least ten times. CDR3 nucleotide sequence: TGTGCCAGCAGCTCGGTTGAAAACATTCAGTACTTC. This encodes CASSSVENIQYF. The genes are TRBV5-4 and TRBJ2-4, with D hard to call. The CDR3 is 12 residues long. V was shortened by 3 bases and J by 5 bases, with 6 bases between the two germline ends. CDR1 SGHNT and CDR2 YYREEE come from the germline V gene (reference sequence).